This T cell receptor beta chain emerged from a study of T cells and copy number aberrations in small-cell lung cancer (dated by TCRdb to the early 2020s). About the full investigation: To relate T cell metrics to mutations and copy number aberrations, the same tumor regions underwent both TCR repertoire sequencing and whole-exome sequencing. Tumor TCR data were available for 16 to 20 patients, and TCR data from both tumor and normal tissue were available for 15 or so patients.

Broader findings and caveats from the paper: A negative correlation was found between higher copy number aberration burden and tumor T-cell density, richness and clonality. Tumors had lower T-cell density, richness and clonality than adjacent lung tissue, but the difference in density was not significant. The study was limited by a small sample size because surgical resection is uncommon in small-cell lung cancer, and validation of the findings is required. All specimens were formalin-fixed paraffin-embedded tissue, which is known to introduce sequencing artifacts. High heterogeneity of the TCR repertoire was observed across regions, with about 75-97.7% of clones restricted to a single region, representing a lower overlap than in localized NSCLC.

CDR1 is given as LNHDA and CDR2 as SQIVND, both from the germline V gene (reference sequence). The CDR3 covers 12 residues, taking in both the cysteine and the phenylalanine. Just the 36-base CDR3 DNA is kept, in frame starting at base 1. The donors were limited-stage small-cell lung cancer patients who had surgical resection in Hangzhou, China, between about 2008 and 2020. All donors had upfront surgery without preoperative chemotherapy or radiotherapy, and none received immunotherapy before or after surgery. All 20 or so patients in the sequenced cohort were smokers or heavy second-hand smokers. Three regions were collected from each tumor FFPE block by a grid approach so that spatial heterogeneity of the primary tumors was represented. Tumor regions were macrodissected for enrichment of malignant cells, and only regions expected to yield at least 150 ng DNA were selected. The study used multi-region TCR-beta sequencing of resected limited-stage small-cell lung cancers together with tumor-adjacent lung tissue to characterize T cell repertoire heterogeneity. The AllPrep DNA/RNA FFPE Kit (Qiagen) was used to extract genomic DNA from FFPE tissue.

As concerns this clone: What this receptor recognizes is not known. At one of its ends the junction is not consistent with the germline gene, which may arise from a read error. This sample also contains other DNA sequences that code for the same CDR3.

The immunoSEQ hsTCRB Kit was used with multiplexed V- and J-gene primers to amplify TCR-beta CDR3 regions from genomic DNA. Unique DNA barcodes were added in a second PCR, and samples were pooled together with a negative and a positive control. The pooled TCR-beta libraries were sequenced using a 150-cycle paired-end protocol on an Illumina MiSeq. In the source study's methods: Raw sequencing data were processed by Adaptive Biotechnologies into a report containing normalized, annotated TCR-beta repertoires. T-cell density was calculated by normalizing TCR-beta templates to usable DNA, with usable DNA estimated through amplification of housekeeping genes. Clonality was defined as 1 minus Pielou's evenness, while richness was a count of unique rearrangements. Three measures quantified intratumor TCR heterogeneity between regions: the Jaccard index, the Morisita overlap index, and the proportion of shared top-20 clonotypes. This is the immuneACCESS table as TCRdb keeps it, with only in-frame sequences that have V and J called. A part of the clones is gone; compared with another copy, unresolved V genes explain less than half, and the rest is unexplained. D and trimming come from the DNA, and the V and J calls and clone size come from that table. The sample contains hundreds of clones, 92% of them found a single time. The ten largest account for 2% to 3% of the sample.

This clonotype was sampled from a man in his sixties with small cell lung cancer. The chain uses TRBV19 and TRBJ2-3; 6 matching bases give a weak D call of TRBD2. Sequencing was performed on tumor tissue. The DNA sequence reads TGTGCTAGTAGTACTACTAGCGATACGCAGTATTTT. It specifies CASSTTSDTQYF.